The sequence of this T cell receptor (beta chain) was determined in a study of human thymus T cells. This CDR3 contains 12 residues. CDR1 is SGHTA, CDR2 FQGNSA, per germline. As for this clone: The junction does not match germline at one end; this may be a read error.

Sequenced by immunoSEQ multiplex PCR; TCRdb stores in-frame clones only, minus some. In the table there are tens of thousands of clones, about 93% of which are singletons. The sequence came from a boy younger than two with a congenital heart defect but otherwise immunologically healthy. The chain is built from TRBV7-2 and TRBJ2-5; D perhaps matches TRBD1 (5 bases). Source material: blood. The CDR3 loop is CASSLVGVARDF. The CDR3 DNA reads TGTGCCAGCAGCTTAGTAGGGGTAGCCCGGGACTTC.